A single sample is the source of the 29 T cell receptor beta chains below, sequenced in a study of T cells in Graves' hyperthyroidism and ophthalmopathy. What was amplified from RNA transcripts were TCR beta CDR3 regions. Primed by the HTBI set, a first-round RT-PCR was run on the TCR CDR3. Via MiXCR, TCRdb re-called the multiplex PCR reads, giving one row per CDR3 protein. This table holds 600,000 to 850,000 distinct CDR3 sequences, roughly a sixth found once. The sequencing sample was made of blood. These receptors were collected from a woman between 50 and 59 years old with Graves' hyperthyroidism that later progressed to Graves' ophthalmopathy.

CDR3 in DNA: TGTGCCAGTAGTAGGTCTGGCGGGCCTAATGAGCAGTTCTTC. Translation: CASSRSGGPNEQFF. The chain combines TRBV19 with TRBJ2-1, with a possible D match to TRBD2 (5 bases). This CDR3 is built from 14 residues. Trimming cost V 4 bases and J 7 bases, with 14 bases left between them. Germline values: CDR1 LNHDA, CDR2 SQIVND (reference sequence).

V usage is TRBV7-2 and J usage is TRBJ1-1; no definite D call. The germline V and J ends were trimmed by 2 bases and 7 bases, with 17 bases remaining between them. CDR3 length: 15 amino acids. Germline V gives CDR1 SGHTA, CDR2 FQGNSA. The CDR3 coding sequence is TGTGCCAGCAGCTTATTTGGACCCCCGATTGGTGAAGCTTTCTTT. Translating it yields CASSLFGPPIGEAFF.

The J gene is TRBJ1-1, the V gene TRBV6-1; D gene uncertain. V was trimmed by 3 bases and J by 3 bases, leaving 11 bases between them. Germline lookup yields CDR1 MNHNS and CDR2 SASEGT. The CDR3 length is 14 residues. The CDR3 DNA reads as TGTGCCAGCAGTGACGTTAGCGGCTACACTGAAGCTTTCTTT. Translated, it gives CASSDVSGYTEAFF.

The V gene is TRBV20-1, the J gene TRBJ1-4; no definite D call. Germline V CDR1 and CDR2: DFQATT, SNEGSKA (reference sequence). The V gene lost 2 bases and the J gene lost 4 bases, with 11 bases spanning the gap. The CDR3 sequence is 14 residues long. CDR3 sequence reads: CSARPPGLNEKLFF. The CDR3 region has the DNA TGCAGTGCTAGACCCCCCGGACTTAATGAAAAACTGTTTTTT.

The chain carries TRBV6-1 and TRBJ1-4, with unresolved D. CDR1 is MNHNS and CDR2 is SASEGT in the germline V gene. The CDR3 runs to 16 residues. V was pared by 5 bases and J by 0 bases, with 13 bases between. CDR3 coding DNA: TGTGCCAGCAGTCAGGACCGTCGTGCAACTAATGAAAAACTGTTTTTT. Encoded protein: CASSQDRRATNEKLFF.

This clonotype has just a few counts. The rearrangement joins TRBV3-1 to TRBJ1-1, with 7 bases lining up with TRBD1. Germline CDR1 is LGHDT and CDR2 is YNNKEL (reference sequence). The CDR3 sequence is 14 residues long. J gave up 5 bases and V 4 bases, and 7 bases lay outside the gene matches. Written as DNA, the CDR3 is TGTGCCAGCAGCCCCCTGGACAGGAGGACTGAAGCTTTCTTT. It is translated as CASSPLDRRTEAFF.

There are many counts of this clonotype. The rearrangement joins TRBV6-1 to TRBJ2-7; TRBD1 agrees at 7 bases. V trimming: 3 bases; J trimming: 5 bases; junction bases outside the gene matches: 7. The CDR3 totals 14 residues. The germline gives CDR1 MNHNS, CDR2 SASEGT. The CDR3 coding sequence is TGTGCCAGCAGTGACGACCGACAGGGCCACGAGCAGTACTTC. It encodes CASSDDRQGHEQYF.

About this clonotype: A much more abundant neighbour one base away suggests this may be a read error. Because the CDR3 is missing its conserved closing phenylalanine or tryptophan, this is likely a read error. DNA of the CDR3: TGTGCCAGCAGTGCAATACGTGGGGGCTCCACTGAAGCTTTCTCT. This codes for CASSAIRGGSTEAFS. The rearrangement links TRBV2 to TRBJ1-1; weak D call: TRBD1 (6 bases). The V end lost 4 bases, the J end lost 4 bases, and 16 bases lay between the germline ends. This CDR3 region has 15 residues. CDR1 is SNHLY, CDR2 FYNNEI, per germline.

The chain couples TRBV6-1 to TRBJ2-3; 9 bases match TRBD2. Germline V gene lookup returns CDR1 MNHNS and CDR2 SASEGT. Germline trimming cut 3 bases from V and 6 bases from J; bases unmatched to any gene: 7. The length of the CDR3 is 15 residues. DNA of the CDR3: TGTGCCAGCAGTGACCGGCTAGCGGGGTCGGATACGCAGTATTTT. Amino acid sequence: CASSDRLAGSDTQYF.

This clonotype was picked up a small number of times. The rearrangement joins TRBV6-5 to TRBJ2-6; D unresolved. The germline V gene encodes CDR1 MNHEY and CDR2 SVGAGI. This CDR3 has 16 amino acids. The germline V and J ends were trimmed by 0 bases and 0 bases, with 6 bases remaining between them. The DNA for the CDR3 is TGTGCCAGCAGTTACTCCAGTCACTCTGGGGCCAACGTCCTGACTTTC. Translated, it gives CASSYSSHSGANVLTF.

This chain links TRBV6-2 or TRBV6-3 with TRBJ1-5; D is uncertain. The CDR3 covers 14 residues. Germline V gene lookup returns CDR1 MNHEY and CDR2 SVGEGT. V shed 6 bases and J shed 6 bases, with 15 bases lying between them. The CDR3 nucleotides are TGTGCCAGCAGCGCGACCGACTGGGGTCAGCCCCAGCATTTT. It is translated as CASSATDWGQPQHF.

This clonotype was recorded many times. J is TRBJ2-2 and V is TRBV5-1, with TRBD2 matching over 11 bases. CDR1 and CDR2 from the germline V gene are SGHRS and YFSETQ. V was clipped by 4 bases and J by 1 base; unmatched bases: 6. CDR3 length: 17 residues. The CDR3 nucleotides are TGCGCCAGCAGCAAGAAACTAGCGGGGGTGAACACCGGGGAGCTGTTTTTT. Residues: CASSKKLAGVNTGELFF. The complete variable domain, with remaining parts taken from reference TRBV5-1 and TRBJ2-2, reads KAGVTQTPRYLIKTRGQQVTLSCSPISGHRSVSWYQQTPGQGLQFLFEYFSETQRNKGNFPGRFSGRQFSNSRSEMNVSTLELGDSALYLCASSKKLAGVNTGELFFGEGSRLTVL.

The gene calls are TRBV7-3 and TRBJ2-6; D remains ambiguous. The CDR3 length is 18 residues. The germline V and J ends were trimmed by 2 bases and 0 bases, with 14 bases remaining between them. CDR1 SGHTA and CDR2 FQGTGA come from the germline V gene. The DNA for the CDR3 is TGTGCCAGCAGCTTATGTATCCGACGCGGCTCTGGGGCCAACGTCCTGACTTTC. Its protein product is CASSLCIRRGSGANVLTF.

This clonotype was seen a handful of times. V gene TRBV7-9 combines with J gene TRBJ2-7; D is perhaps TRBD2 (5 bases). The germline V and J ends were trimmed by 5 bases and 2 bases, with 16 bases remaining between them. The CDR3 runs 15 residues. Per the germline V gene, CDR1 is SEHNR and CDR2 is FQNEAQ (reference sequence). This chain's CDR3 is CASSLGPGLTYEQYF. DNA for the CDR3: TGTGCCAGCAGCCTAGGTCCGGGGTTAACCTACGAGCAGTACTTC.

V gene TRBV7-6 combines with J gene TRBJ2-3; 8 nucleotides align to TRBD2. The CDR3 contains 18 residues. Trimming at V came to 6 bases and at J to 2 bases, leaving 16 bases not matched to a gene. From germline, CDR1 is SGHVS and CDR2 FNYEAQ. The CDR3 loop is CASSSFGRSGGDTDTQYF. Here the CDR3 DNA reads TGTGCCAGCAGTAGCTTTGGCAGATCGGGGGGGGACACAGATACGCAGTATTTT.

Many counts were recorded for this clonotype. The genes are TRBV11-2 and TRBJ2-6; D perhaps matches TRBD1 (5 bases). This CDR3 is built from 16 residues. Germline CDR1 and CDR2: SGHAT and FQNNGV. Trimming pared 2 bases from V and 3 bases from J, leaving 11 bases between. The CDR3: CASSLLGALGANVLTF. CDR3 sequence (DNA): TGTGCCAGCAGCTTATTAGGGGCTCTTGGGGCCAACGTCCTGACTTTC.

The chain links TRBV6-2 or TRBV6-3 to TRBJ1-6; D is undetermined. CDR1 is MNHEY and CDR2 is SVGEGT in the germline V gene. CDR3 length: 14 amino acids. Trimming removed 8 bases at V and 4 bases at J, with 12 bases between. CDR3 bases: TGTGCCAGCGGTTCAACCGCGTATAATTCACCCCTCCACTTT. The encoded protein is CASGSTAYNSPLHF.

A few counts support this clonotype. The J gene is TRBJ1-2, the V gene TRBV2; D gene ambiguous. CDR3 length: 14 residues. The V gene's germline CDR1 is SNHLY and CDR2 FYNNEI. Trimming took 6 bases from V and 0 from J, leaving 11 bases between them. The CDR3 reads CASSDGSTNYGYTF. CDR3 sequence (DNA): TGTGCCAGCAGCGACGGCTCTACTAACTATGGCTACACCTTC.

This clonotype has a count of ten or more. The chain couples TRBV7-2 to TRBJ2-7; possibly TRBD1 for D (5 bases). V lost 4 bases to trimming and J lost 0 bases, with 10 bases between them. Germline CDR1 reads SGHTA; CDR2 reads FQGNSA. This CDR3 has 14 amino acids. CDR3 coding DNA: TGTGCCAGCAGCTCCCACAGGAGCTCCTACGAGCAGTACTTC. Its protein product is CASSSHRSSYEQYF.

The V and J genes are TRBV20-1 and TRBJ2-7, with D tentatively TRBD1 (6 bases). With 5 bases removed from V and 0 bases from J, the gap between germline ends came to 26 bases. The germline gives CDR1 DFQATT, CDR2 SNEGSKA (reference sequence). The CDR3 extends over 18 amino acids. CDR3 nucleotides: TGCAGTGCTCCCCAATTCGCCTTACAGGGCCTTAGCTCCTACGAGCAGTACTTC. It translates to CSAPQFALQGLSSYEQYF.

The chain combines TRBV20-1 with TRBJ1-2; D is perhaps TRBD1 (5 bases). Germline V gene lookup returns CDR1 DFQATT and CDR2 SNEGSKA (reference sequence). The CDR3 is 15 residues long. Trimming shortened V by 0 bases and J by 4 bases, and 15 bases separated the two germline ends. Here the CDR3 reads CSARDGGAGIYGYTF. DNA of the CDR3: TGCAGTGCTAGAGATGGAGGGGCGGGGATCTATGGCTACACCTTC.

This clonotype was seen a handful of times. This chain links TRBV27 with TRBJ2-1; 7 nucleotides agree with TRBD1. The CDR3 is made up of 12 amino acids. Unmatched junction bases numbered 3, after V lost 6 bases and J lost 7 bases. Germline V gene data show CDR1 as MNHEY and CDR2 as SMNVEV (reference sequence). CDR3 sequence reads: CASRTGWNEQFF. The CDR3 DNA follows: TGTGCCAGCAGGACAGGGTGGAATGAGCAGTTCTTC.

This clonotype showed up many times. The gene calls are TRBV2 and TRBJ1-1, with TRBD1 as a possible D gene (5 bases). Per the germline V gene, CDR1 is SNHLY and CDR2 is FYNNEI. This CDR3 is 13 amino acids long. Trimming removed 6 bases at V and 1 base at J, with 9 bases between. The CDR3 loop reads CASSNDRNTEAFF. The CDR3 DNA follows: TGTGCCAGCAGCAACGACAGGAACACTGAAGCTTTCTTT.

This clonotype has a count of ten or more. CDR3 coding DNA: TGCAGTGCTTATGAAGGGGACGGAAACACCATATATTTT. This encodes CSAYEGDGNTIYF. This chain connects TRBV20-1 to TRBJ1-3; the D gene is possibly TRBD1 (5 bases). CDR3 length: 13 amino acids. Germline V gene sequence: CDR1 DFQATT, CDR2 SNEGSKA (reference sequence). Trimming shortened V by 5 bases and J by 4 bases, and 12 bases separated the two germline ends.

V and J are TRBV5-8 and TRBJ2-3, with TRBD1 identical over 9 bases. The CDR3 extends over 16 amino acids. J lost 5 bases, V lost 5 bases, and 12 bases had no gene match. Germline CDR1 is SGHTS and CDR2 is YDEGEE. In DNA, the CDR3 is TGTGCCAGCAGGTTGCCCCCGGGACAGGGCGAAGATACGCAGTATTTT. Amino acids: CASRLPPGQGEDTQYF.

The gene calls are TRBV15 and TRBJ1-1, with a tentative D call TRBD1 (6 bases). This CDR3 region has 14 residues. V shed 1 base and J shed 2 bases, with 8 bases lying between them. Germline V gene lookup returns CDR1 LNHNV and CDR2 YYDKDF (reference sequence). The CDR3 loop reads CATSRAQGNTEAFF. CDR3 in DNA: TGTGCCACCAGCAGAGCACAGGGAAACACTGAAGCTTTCTTT.

This clonotype was counted ten times or more. V usage is TRBV2 and J usage is TRBJ2-7; maybe TRBD2 (7 bases). This CDR3 contains 13 residues. The germline gives CDR1 SNHLY, CDR2 FYNNEI. The V end was cut by 3 bases, the J end by 2 bases, with 8 bases between. The CDR3 nucleotides are TGTGCCAGCAGTGACGGGGGGCCCTACGAGCAGTACTTC. Its translation: CASSDGGPYEQYF. The full variable domain, its missing parts supplied by reference TRBV2 and TRBJ2-7, is EPEVTQTPSHQVTQMGQEVILRCVPISNHLYFYWYRQILGQKVEFLVSFYNNEISEKSEIFDDQFSVERPDGSNFTLKIRSTKLEDSAMYFCASSDGGPYEQYFGPGTRLTVT.

This chain uses TRBV12-3 or TRBV12-4 with TRBJ1-1; TRBD1 is a possible D gene (5 bases). Deletions cut 4 bases from V and 0 bases from J, with 12 bases between. CDR3 length equals 15 residues. The CDR3 is CASSSPDIMNTEAFF. The DNA of the CDR3 is TGTGCCAGCAGTTCCCCGGACATAATGAACACTGAAGCTTTCTTT.

This chain uses TRBV12-3 or TRBV12-4 with TRBJ2-7; possible D gene TRBD2, 5 bases. CDR3 size: 13 residues. With 3 bases removed from V and 7 bases from J, the gap between germline ends came to 13 bases. DNA of the CDR3: TGTGCCAGCAGTTTCTCGGGCCCGGGGGAGCAGTACTTC. It yields the protein CASSFSGPGEQYF.